Presented here are 22 T cell receptor beta chains from one specimen sequenced in a study of T cell responses to AZD1222 COVID-19 vaccine. Repertoires were generated with immunoSEQ multiplex PCR, while TCRdb's copy carries only in-frame clones and drops some. The sample carries 130,000 to 150,000 clones, 90% recorded once. Specimen: peripheral blood, collected on day 0 of AZD1222 vaccination. The receptor set was obtained from an adult in good health.

The V gene is TRBV30, the J gene TRBJ2-5; 7 bases are a match to TRBD2. The CDR3 contains 13 residues. V was pared by 0 bases and J by 3 bases, with 1 base of the junction left unmatched. Germline CDR1 and CDR2: GTSNPN and SVGIG (reference sequence). The CDR3 spells CAWSVTSKETQYF. CDR3 DNA sequence: TGTGCCTGGAGTGTGACTAGCAAAGAGACCCAGTACTTC.

The genes are TRBV12-3 or TRBV12-4 and TRBJ2-7; D remains unclear. The CDR3 contains 11 residues. Trimming took off 3 bases at V and 4 bases at J, with 4 bases between the two ends. CDR3 sequence (DNA): TGTGCCAGCAGTTTCGGATACGAGCAGTACTTC. Its translation is CASSFGYEQYF.

This clone has only one observation. The chain couples TRBV15 to TRBJ1-6; no definite D call. This CDR3 is 16 amino acids long. The V gene lost 9 bases and the J gene lost 0 bases, with 15 bases spanning the gap. Germline assignment: CDR1 LNHNV and CDR2 YYDKDF (reference sequence). Here the CDR3 DNA reads TGTGCCACTCACCCGGGTGGGAGCTCCTATAATTCACCCCTCCACTTT. Translating it yields CATHPGGSSYNSPLHF. The full variable domain, in which reference TRBV15 and TRBJ1-6 provide the parts outside the CDR3, is DAMVIQNPRYQVTQFGKPVTLSCSQTLNHNVMYWYQQKSSQAPKLLFHYYDKDFNNEADTPDNFQSRRPNTSFCFLDIRSPGLGDTAMYLCATHPGGSSYNSPLHFGNGTRLTVT.

J is TRBJ2-2 and V is TRBV24-1, with D possibly being TRBD2 (6 bases). Trimming cost V 4 bases and J 4 bases, with 6 bases left between them. Per the germline V gene, CDR1 is KGHDR and CDR2 is SFDVKD. This CDR3 region has 13 residues. DNA of the CDR3: TGTGCCACCAGTGAGGAGGGCACCGGGGAGCTGTTTTTT. Its protein is CATSEEGTGELFF.

This clone was detected once. The chain joins TRBV27 to TRBJ2-1; 12 bases agree with TRBD2. This CDR3 spans 17 amino acids. J gave up 3 bases and V 3 bases, and 6 bases lay outside the gene matches. Germline lookup yields CDR1 MNHEY and CDR2 SMNVEV (reference sequence). The CDR3 sequence: CASSLRRTSGVYNEQFF. The CDR3 coding sequence is TGTGCCAGCAGTTTGAGGAGGACTAGCGGGGTCTACAATGAGCAGTTCTTC.

V is TRBV28 and J is TRBJ2-7; possibly TRBD1 for D (5 bases). V was cut by 7 bases and J by 6 bases, with 16 bases left in between. The CDR3 totals 13 residues. The germline gives CDR1 MDHEN, CDR2 SYDVKM. For the CDR3, the DNA is TGTGCCAGCATCCGACAGCATGGCTCCGAGCAGTACTTC. Translating gives CASIRQHGSEQYF.

CDR3 coding DNA: TGTGCCTGGAGTGTGGACACCGGCTCCTATAATTCACCCCTCCACTTT. Amino acids: CAWSVDTGSYNSPLHF. This sequence joins TRBV30 and TRBJ1-6; maybe TRBD1 (5 bases). The germline gives CDR1 GTSNPN, CDR2 SVGIG (reference sequence). V was trimmed by 0 bases and J by 0 bases, leaving 9 bases between them. The CDR3 is 16 amino acids.

The CDR3 protein is CASSPMGQGSYEQYF. CDR3 DNA sequence: TGTGCCAGCAGTCCCATGGGACAGGGCTCCTACGAGCAGTACTTC. The chain has TRBV6-2 or TRBV6-3 and TRBJ2-7; TRBD1 aligns across 9 bases. With 5 bases clipped from V and 0 bases from J, the junction kept 5 bases outside the gene matches. Germline V gives CDR1 MNHEY, CDR2 SVGEGT. CDR3 size: 15 residues.

The chain couples TRBV19 to TRBJ1-5; 10 bases agree with TRBD1. The CDR3 is made up of 15 amino acids. In germline, CDR1 is LNHDA, CDR2 SQIVND (reference sequence). V trimming: 6 bases; J trimming: 6 bases; junction bases outside the gene matches: 8. CDR3 sequence reads: CASSLGQGGSQPQHF. In nucleotides, the CDR3 is TGTGCCAGTAGCCTCGGACAGGGGGGTAGTCAGCCCCAGCATTTT.

This chain uses TRBV5-1 with TRBJ2-3; weak D call: TRBD2 (5 bases). The length of the CDR3 is 13 residues. Between the trimmed V and J ends, which lost 5 bases and 1 base, there was a span of 8 bases. CDR1 SGHRS and CDR2 YFSETQ come from the germline V gene. CDR3 coding DNA: TGCGCCAGCAGGAGGGTGGGCACAGATACGCAGTATTTT. This codes for CASRRVGTDTQYF.

This clone was detected only once. The chain's CDR3 is CASSLPAEPWGLFF. The CDR3 DNA sequence: TGTGCCAGCAGCTTACCAGCGGAACCTTGGGGGCTGTTTTTT. The rearrangement joins TRBV5-4 to TRBJ2-2; D is possibly TRBD2 (5 bases). The V gene lost 2 bases and the J gene lost 13 bases, with 18 bases spanning the gap. The CDR3 is 14 residues long. Germline V gene data show CDR1 as SGHNT and CDR2 as YYREEE (reference sequence).

A single count supports this clone. This sequence joins TRBV9 and TRBJ1-1; D not certain. The CDR3 has 18 residues. Trimming left V 0 bases short and J 0 bases short, with 18 bases between. Germline CDR1 and CDR2: SGDLS and YYNGEE. CDR3 in amino acids: CASSVVVAGLGMNTEAFF. The CDR3 DNA follows: TGTGCCAGCAGCGTAGTAGTAGCGGGGTTGGGAATGAACACTGAAGCTTTCTTT. Full variable domain (rest looked up from reference TRBV9 and TRBJ1-1): DSGVTQTPKHLITATGQRVTLRCSPRSGDLSVYWYQQSLDQGLQFLIQYYNGEERAKGNILERFSAQQFPDLHSELNLSSLELGDSALYFCASSVVVAGLGMNTEAFFGQGTRLTVV.

The chain couples TRBV9 to TRBJ2-7, with D possibly matching TRBD2 (5 bases). Trimming stripped 0 bases from V and 7 bases from J, with 26 bases between. The CDR3 is 18 amino acids. The germline CDR1 and CDR2 sequences are SGDLS and YYNGEE. The CDR3 loop is CASSVDLQDSARPWEQYF. DNA for the CDR3: TGTGCCAGCAGCGTAGATCTCCAGGATAGCGCCAGACCCTGGGAGCAGTACTTC. Complete variable domain (other parts from reference TRBV9 and TRBJ2-7): DSGVTQTPKHLITATGQRVTLRCSPRSGDLSVYWYQQSLDQGLQFLIQYYNGEERAKGNILERFSAQQFPDLHSELNLSSLELGDSALYFCASSVDLQDSARPWEQYFGPGTRLTVT.

V and J are TRBV9 and TRBJ1-2; no reliable D call. The ends were cut back, 7 bases at V and 4 bases at J, with 11 bases in the middle. The germline gives CDR1 SGDLS, CDR2 YYNGEE. The CDR3 covers 12 residues. In DNA, the CDR3 is TGTGCCAGCGGGGTAAGGTCCTATGGCTACACCTTC. Residues: CASGVRSYGYTF.

V and J are TRBV6-5 and TRBJ1-6; D not certain. The CDR3 length is 13 residues. The germline V gene encodes CDR1 MNHEY and CDR2 SVGAGI. Between the trimmed V and J ends, which lost 10 bases and 8 bases, there was a span of 15 bases. The CDR3 loop is CATPGARDSPLHF. The CDR3, as DNA: TGTGCCACCCCAGGAGCCCGTGATTCACCCCTCCACTTT.

V gene TRBV14 combines with J gene TRBJ2-3, with D hard to call. The CDR3 is made up of 12 amino acids. With 2 bases removed from V and 4 bases from J, the gap between germline ends came to 4 bases. From germline, CDR1 is SGHDN and CDR2 FVKESK. The CDR3 sequence is CASSQSSDTQYF. As DNA, the CDR3 is TGTGCCAGCAGCCAATCGTCAGATACGCAGTATTTT. Drawing the rest from reference TRBV14 and TRBJ2-3, the complete variable domain is EAGVTQFPSHSVIEKGQTVTLRCDPISGHDNLYWYRRVMGKEIKFLLHFVKESKQDESGMPNNRFLAERTGGTYSTLKVQPAELEDSGVYFCASSQSSDTQYFGPGTRLTVL.

The sample holds many counts of this clone. The V gene is TRBV27, the J gene TRBJ2-7; no reliable D call. The CDR3 covers 12 residues. Germline assignment: CDR1 MNHEY and CDR2 SMNVEV (reference sequence). The V gene lost 3 bases and the J gene lost 6 bases, with 9 bases spanning the gap. The CDR3 loop reads CASSFTVGEQYF. In nucleotides, the CDR3 is TGTGCCAGCAGTTTTACAGTGGGCGAGCAGTACTTC.

V gene TRBV3-1 (or the pseudogene TRBV3-2) combines with J gene TRBJ2-7; 7 nucleotides agree with TRBD2. Germline V gene data show CDR1 as LGHDT and CDR2 as YNNKEL (reference sequence). The CDR3 is 15 amino acids. V trimming: 4 bases; J trimming: 2 bases; junction bases outside the gene matches: 8. DNA for the CDR3: TGTGCCAGCAGCCTGGGGGGGGTGACTACCTACGAGCAGTACTTC. It encodes CASSLGGVTTYEQYF.

The genes are TRBV11-1 and TRBJ2-1; D remains ambiguous. CDR1 is SGHAT, CDR2 FQDESV, per germline (reference sequence). The CDR3 extends over 13 amino acids. Trimming removed 2 bases from V and 3 bases from J, with 5 bases in between. The CDR3 here is CASSLPIYNEQFF. The CDR3 DNA follows: TGTGCCAGCAGCTTACCCATCTACAATGAGCAGTTCTTC.

This chain connects TRBV6-1 to TRBJ2-3; no clear D gene. The V gene lost 3 bases and the J gene lost 10 bases, with 8 bases spanning the gap. The CDR3 is 11 residues long. Germline V lookup: CDR1 MNHNS, CDR2 SASEGT. CDR3 loop: CASSEDGSQYF. In DNA form, the CDR3 reads TGTGCCAGCAGTGAGGATGGCTCGCAGTATTTT.

Turning to this clone: Sequence at one end of the junction differs from germline and may be a read error. The chain uses TRBV19 and TRBJ2-1; TRBD2 is a possible D gene (6 bases). Germline V gene sequence: CDR1 LNHDA, CDR2 SQIVND (reference sequence). This CDR3 spans 16 amino acids. CDR3 protein: CASSIEAAGSSNEQFF. In nucleotides, the CDR3 is TGTGCCAGTAGTATAGAAGCGGCGGGATCCTCCAATGAGCAGTTCTTC. Filled out from reference TRBV19 and TRBJ2-1, the complete variable domain reads DGGITQSPKYLFRKEGQNVTLSCEQNLNHDAMYWYRQDPGQGLRLIYYSQIVNDFQKGDIAEGYSVSREKKESFPLTVTSAQKNPTAFYLCASSIEAAGSSNEQFFGPGTRLTVL.

A single count supports this clone. This chain uses TRBV21-1 with TRBJ1-1. TRBV21-1 is noted as a pseudogene. The CDR3 consists of 13 residues. CDR3 loop: CATPTRADTEAFF. In nucleotides, the CDR3 is TGTGCCACACCTACCCGGGCGGACACTGAAGCTTTCTTT.